Sequencing of this TCR beta chain was carried out in a study of T cell responses to AZD1222 COVID-19 vaccine. The assay was immunoSEQ multiplex PCR, and TCRdb's table has in-frame clones only and misses some. Of around 79,000 clones detected, roughly 87% appear once; the ten largest clones hold about 1.6%. CDR1 is SGHTA, CDR2 FQGNSA, per germline. The CDR3 loop spans 15 amino acids. Between the trimmed V and J ends, which lost 1 base and 5 bases, there was a span of 11 bases. The source material was peripheral blood, sampled on day 0 of AZD1222 vaccination. The origin of this receptor is an adult in good health. V and J are TRBV7-2 and TRBJ1-4; D ambiguous. The CDR3 DNA sequence: TGTGCCAGCAGCTTAGTCCCTCGACGGAATGAAAAACTGTTTTTT. It specifies CASSLVPRRNEKLFF.